This TCR beta chain was documented in a study of T cell repertoires in cytomegalovirus infection. Study-level information: Both CMV infection and a matching HLA type were indicated by public TCR beta signatures.

Study-wide findings and caveats: The cumulative frequency of public TCR beta families identified carriers of CMV plus the relevant HLA. Across the ex vivo response, the dominant clonotypes were HLA-C-restricted CMV-specific TCR beta clonotypes.

TCRdb used MiXCR to reprocess the reads, holding one entry per CDR3 protein. The table has about 490,000 distinct CDR3 sequences, 15% to 20% seen once. Of note for this clonotype: As yet, its antigen is unknown. A read error may be the cause here, since a much bigger clone is one base away.

The sequenced sample was CD8+ T cells from PBMCs. This sequence originates from a human donor in good health (CMV status not recorded). Some clones in this sample may be carry-over from other donors' samples.

The CDR3 loop is CASGPSGGGYQPQHF. The CDR3, as DNA: TGTGCTAGTGGTCCCTCAGGAGGGGGCTATCAGCCCCAGCATTTT. The chain carries TRBV12-5 and TRBJ1-5; 7 bases are shared with TRBD1. Germline V gene data show CDR1 as LGHNT and CDR2 as FRNRAP. The V gene end was trimmed by 5 bases and the J gene end by 5 bases; junction bases not matched to a gene: 9. The CDR3 covers 15 residues.